The 29 T cell receptor beta chains presented below share a single source sample, sequenced in a study of beta chain features in type 1 diabetes. Expressed TCRB transcripts got sequenced, as all isolated RNA was reverse transcribed. Assay: immunoSEQ multiplex PCR; the TCRdb copy retains only in-frame clones and omits some. The sample has 300,000 to 450,000 clones; roughly 12% are singletons. Sequencing was carried out using naive CD4+ T cells from blood. These receptors came from a man between 18 and 29 years old in good health.

This clone was counted only a few times. This chain uses TRBV5-8 with TRBJ1-6, with TRBD1 identical over 8 bases. The CDR3 length is 15 residues. V lost 0 bases and J lost 10; bases outside the gene matches: 6. Germline V CDR1 and CDR2: SGHTS, YDEGEE. CDR3 loop: CASSLVQGARSPLHF. CDR3 DNA sequence: TGTGCCAGCAGCTTGGTTCAGGGGGCCCGATCACCCCTCCACTTT.

This clone was seen a few times. The chain carries TRBV5-1 and TRBJ1-2; 7 bases fit TRBD1. This CDR3 comprises 15 residues. Germline V gene sequence: CDR1 SGHRS, CDR2 YFSETQ. After removal of 1 base from V and 2 bases from J, the junction contained 5 bases not matched to a gene. The chain's CDR3 is CASSLISGGNYGYTF. In DNA form, the CDR3 reads TGCGCCAGCAGCTTGATTTCAGGGGGAAACTATGGCTACACCTTC.

Worth noting for this clone: The germline gene is not matched at one end of the junction; a read error may be the cause. J is TRBJ2-7 and V is TRBV30; 8 bases agree with TRBD2. Per germline, CDR1 GTSNPN and CDR2 SVGIG (reference sequence). The CDR3 is made up of 14 amino acids. The CDR3 coding sequence is TGTGCCTGGAGTTTCGGGACTAGGTCCTCCGAGCAGTACTTC. This codes for CAWSFGTRSSEQYF.

This clone was observed a handful of times. The J gene is TRBJ2-6, the V gene TRBV11-2; D perhaps matches TRBD1 (5 bases). In germline, CDR1 is SGHAT, CDR2 FQNNGV. Deletions cut 5 bases from V and 4 bases from J, with 18 bases between. The CDR3 contains 17 residues. CDR3 sequence reads: CASSPGHTGRGANVLTF. The CDR3 DNA sequence: TGTGCCAGCAGCCCTGGACACACCGGACGGGGGGCCAACGTCCTGACTTTC.

The chain joins TRBV11-1 to TRBJ2-7; 11 bases line up with TRBD2. The CDR3 spans 15 residues. Germline CDR1 reads SGHAT; CDR2 reads FQDESV (reference sequence). V was pared by 6 bases and J by 3 bases, with 7 bases of the junction left unmatched. The CDR3 loop reads CASSLKTSGNYEQYF. For the CDR3, the DNA is TGTGCCAGCAGTTTAAAGACTAGCGGGAACTACGAGCAGTACTTC.

This chain joins TRBV9 and TRBJ2-2; perhaps TRBD1 as D (6 bases). Looked up from germline, CDR1 is SGDLS and CDR2 is YYNGEE. The germline V and J ends were trimmed by 4 bases and 4 bases, with 14 bases remaining between them. This CDR3 spans 15 amino acids. This CDR3 reads CASSPQTGRTGELFF. In DNA form, the CDR3 reads TGTGCCAGCAGCCCCCAGACAGGTCGCACCGGGGAGCTGTTTTTT.

V gene TRBV18 combines with J gene TRBJ2-6, with TRBD1 matching over 7 bases. Germline V lookup: CDR1 KGHSH, CDR2 LQKENI. This CDR3 has 19 amino acids. Losses at the gene ends were 3 bases for V and 0 bases for J; bases not matched to a gene: 11. The CDR3 spells CASSPTEAGGPSGANVLTF. CDR3 sequence (DNA): TGTGCCAGCTCACCGACGGAGGCAGGGGGTCCCTCTGGGGCCAACGTCCTGACTTTC.

This clone was counted a few times. The chain employs TRBV5-4 and TRBJ2-1, with 8 nucleotides matching TRBD1. The CDR3 is 15 amino acids. Trimming removed 4 bases from V and 3 bases from J; junction bases left unmatched: 6. CDR1 is SGHNT, CDR2 YYREEE, per germline (reference sequence). CDR3 sequence reads: CASSTGTGRYNEQFF. For the CDR3, the DNA is TGTGCCAGCAGCACCGGGACAGGACGCTACAATGAGCAGTTCTTC.

The V and J genes are TRBV30 and TRBJ1-5; tentatively, D is TRBD1 (5 bases). The germline V gene has CDR1 GTSNPN and CDR2 SVGIG (reference sequence). This CDR3 is built from 13 residues. V was clipped by 2 bases and J by 2 bases, with 7 bases between them. CDR3 sequence (DNA): TGTGCCTGGAGTCTCAGGGGCAATCAGCCCCAGCATTTT. Translating gives CAWSLRGNQPQHF.

The chain joins TRBV5-6 to TRBJ2-7; 8 bases match TRBD1. Germline V lookup: CDR1 SGHDT, CDR2 YYEEEE. Trimming at V came to 3 bases and at J to 6 bases, leaving 2 bases not matched to a gene. There are 12 residues in the CDR3. The chain's CDR3 is CASSSTGGEQYF. The DNA for the CDR3 is TGTGCCAGCAGCTCCACAGGGGGCGAGCAGTACTTC.

V usage is TRBV10-3 and J usage is TRBJ2-1; D may be TRBD2 (5 bases). V gave up 8 bases and J gave up 6 bases, with 14 bases separating them. The CDR3 consists of 13 residues. Germline loops: CDR1 ENHRY, CDR2 SYGVKD. CDR3 nucleotide sequence: TGTGCCATCGCGGACCTCCGGGGCAATGAGCAGTTCTTC. Translating gives CAIADLRGNEQFF.

The sample holds a few counts of this clone. The chain employs TRBV4-2 and TRBJ2-3; D possibly corresponds to TRBD2 (5 bases). Germline CDR1 reads LGHNA; CDR2 reads YNFKEQ. This CDR3 region has 15 residues. Trimming shortened V by 0 bases and J by 2 bases, and 9 bases separated the two germline ends. CDR3 sequence (DNA): TGTGCCAGCAGCCAAGAAGTAGCGAACACAGATACGCAGTATTTT. It specifies CASSQEVANTDTQYF.

The chain joins TRBV30 to TRBJ2-5, with 8 bases lining up with TRBD2. The length of the CDR3 is 16 residues. V trimming: 3 bases; J trimming: 5 bases; junction bases outside the gene matches: 14. From germline, CDR1 is GTSNPN and CDR2 SVGIG (reference sequence). Here the CDR3 reads CAWSKAGVRLGETQYF. Written as DNA, the CDR3 is TGTGCCTGGAGCAAAGCGGGAGTGAGGTTGGGGGAGACCCAGTACTTC.

The J gene is TRBJ2-5, the V gene TRBV11-2, with 8 bases matching TRBD2. J lost 3 bases, V lost 7 bases, and 4 bases had no gene match. The CDR3 spans 13 residues. CDR1 and CDR2 (germline): SGHAT, FQNNGV. CDR3 sequence: CASTLGLEETQYF. The CDR3 nucleotides are TGTGCCAGCACCCTGGGACTAGAAGAGACCCAGTACTTC.

This clone appeared a few times. The J gene is TRBJ2-3, the V gene TRBV11-2, with 9 positions matching TRBD2. This CDR3 region has 14 residues. Germline CDR1 reads SGHAT; CDR2 reads FQNNGV. V trimming: 6 bases; J trimming: 7 bases; junction bases outside the gene matches: 8. CDR3 bases: TGTGCCAGCAGGTCAATAGCGGGGGATAATACGCAGTATTTT. It is translated as CASRSIAGDNTQYF.

This clone was counted only a few times. This chain connects TRBV9 to TRBJ1-2; 8 nucleotides agree with TRBD1. The CDR3 contains 14 residues. Trimming removed 3 bases from V and 7 bases from J; junction bases left unmatched: 8. Per the germline V gene, CDR1 is SGDLS and CDR2 is YYNGEE. The CDR3 coding sequence is TGTGCCAGCAGCGACGGACAGGGAGACGGTGGCTACACCTTC. Translating gives CASSDGQGDGGYTF.

This clone turned up a few times. This sequence joins TRBV29-1 and TRBJ2-2; D perhaps matches TRBD1 (5 bases). The CDR3 totals 13 residues. V was trimmed by 7 bases and J by 1 base, leaving 10 bases between them. From germline, CDR1 is SQVTM and CDR2 ANQGSEA. The CDR3 sequence: CSAKTGNTGELFF. The CDR3 DNA sequence: TGCAGCGCCAAAACAGGGAACACCGGGGAGCTGTTTTTT.

This chain joins TRBV6-5 and TRBJ2-7; D possibly corresponds to TRBD2 (6 bases). CDR3 length: 15 residues. Germline CDR1 MNHEY, CDR2 SVGAGI. Trimming took 9 bases from V and 0 from J, leaving 18 bases between them. The CDR3 reads CASQPDRGSSYEQYF. The CDR3 nucleotides are TGTGCCAGTCAGCCCGACCGGGGGAGCTCCTACGAGCAGTACTTC.

The table lists this clone with a few counts. The chain is built from TRBV5-4 and TRBJ2-3; 7 bases are shared with TRBD2. CDR3 length equals 16 residues. CDR1 and CDR2 from the germline V gene are SGHNT and YYREEE (reference sequence). Trimming took 1 base from V and 2 from J; bases not matched to a gene: 7. The CDR3 nucleotides are TGTGCCAGCAGCTTGTTCCGGACTAGGTCCACAGATACGCAGTATTTT. Residues: CASSLFRTRSTDTQYF.

V gene TRBV5-4 combines with J gene TRBJ2-3; TRBD2 is a possible D gene (6 bases). In germline, CDR1 is SGHNT, CDR2 YYREEE (reference sequence). The ends were cut back, 2 bases at V and 0 bases at J, with 16 bases in the middle. The CDR3 covers 17 residues. The DNA for the CDR3 is TGTGCCAGCAGCTTTAAACTGGCGGGACCTAGCACAGATACGCAGTATTTT. Its protein product is CASSFKLAGPSTDTQYF.

This clone appeared a few times. This chain connects TRBV19 to TRBJ2-5; D is uncertain. This CDR3 is built from 13 residues. The V end was cut by 5 bases, the J end by 1 base, with 8 bases between. Germline values: CDR1 LNHDA, CDR2 SQIVND (reference sequence). The CDR3 bases are TGTGCCAGTAGTCCCGCAGTCCAAGAGACCCAGTACTTC. Its protein product is CASSPAVQETQYF.

The chain joins TRBV7-9 to TRBJ2-5; no firm D call. The CDR3 is made up of 12 amino acids. Trimming shortened V by 4 bases and J by 5 bases, and 8 bases separated the two germline ends. Germline CDR1 and CDR2: SEHNR and FQNEAQ (reference sequence). The CDR3 region has the DNA TGTGCCAGCAGCTCGAACTTCGAGACCCAGTACTTC. It specifies CASSSNFETQYF.

V and J are TRBV7-6 and TRBJ2-1; TRBD2 is a possible D gene (7 bases). CDR3 length equals 18 residues. Germline CDR1 SGHVS, CDR2 FNYEAQ. Trimming shortened V by 3 bases and J by 1 base, and 19 bases separated the two germline ends. The chain's CDR3 is CASSFPQSGGSSYNEQFF. CDR3 sequence (DNA): TGTGCCAGCAGCTTTCCTCAGTCGGGGGGCAGTTCCTACAATGAGCAGTTCTTC.

The genes are TRBV7-2 and TRBJ2-3; tentative D call: TRBD1 (5 bases). CDR3 length equals 15 residues. The germline V and J ends were trimmed by 4 bases and 5 bases, with 16 bases remaining between them. Germline-derived CDR1 and CDR2 are SGHTA and FQGNSA. The CDR3 region is CASSWDRGWEDTQYF. CDR3 DNA sequence: TGTGCCAGCAGCTGGGATAGGGGTTGGGAAGATACGCAGTATTTT.

This chain joins TRBV7-2 and TRBJ1-1; D unclear. V was trimmed by 1 base and J by 3 bases, leaving 9 bases between them. This CDR3 contains 14 residues. The V gene's germline CDR1 is SGHTA and CDR2 FQGNSA. CDR3 sequence: CASSLDGRYTEAFF. For the CDR3, the DNA is TGTGCCAGCAGCTTAGACGGCAGGTACACTGAAGCTTTCTTT.

This clone has just a few counts. V is TRBV7-2 and J is TRBJ1-5; possibly TRBD1 for D (5 bases). The germline V and J ends were trimmed by 1 base and 3 bases, with 7 bases remaining between them. Germline CDR1 is SGHTA and CDR2 is FQGNSA. The CDR3 consists of 14 residues. The CDR3 region is CASSLGQFNQPQHF. The CDR3 DNA follows: TGTGCCAGCAGCTTAGGACAGTTCAATCAGCCCCAGCATTTT.

A few counts support this clone. This chain links TRBV5-6 with TRBJ2-5, with 15 bases identical to TRBD2. Germline assignment: CDR1 SGHDT and CDR2 YYEEEE. The CDR3 has 18 amino acids. V gave up 4 bases and J gave up 5 bases; unmatched junction bases: 12. CDR3 residues: CASSRTGLAGGPRETQYF. The CDR3 DNA follows: TGTGCCAGCAGCCGTACAGGACTAGCGGGGGGGCCACGGGAGACCCAGTACTTC.

The table lists this clone with a few counts. V usage is TRBV6-1 and J usage is TRBJ1-6; no firm D call. This CDR3 comprises 16 residues. The V end lost 4 bases, the J end lost 10 bases, and 20 bases lay between the germline ends. The germline V gene encodes CDR1 MNHNS and CDR2 SASEGT. Here the CDR3 reads CASSGYEGISGSPLHF. In DNA, the CDR3 is TGTGCCAGCAGTGGATACGAGGGTATCAGCGGATCACCCCTCCACTTT.

This clone was seen more than once but under ten times. V usage is TRBV7-9 and J usage is TRBJ2-6; a possible D gene is TRBD1 (5 bases). CDR1 and CDR2 (germline): SEHNR, FQNEAQ (reference sequence). This CDR3 comprises 19 residues. The germline V and J ends were trimmed by 1 base and 2 bases, with 18 bases remaining between them. The CDR3 sequence: CASSLEQGRLVPGANVLTF. The CDR3 DNA reads as TGTGCCAGCAGCTTAGAGCAGGGCAGGCTTGTCCCTGGGGCCAACGTCCTGACTTTC.